The 20 T cell receptor beta chains given below trace back to one sample, sequenced in a study of control samples from healthy donors and cancer patients. TCRdb's table, derived via immunoSEQ multiplex PCR, lists solely in-frame clones and lacks some. Of more than 50,000 clones in the sample, roughly 86% were seen once. The sequenced sample was blood. The receptors here all came from a man aged 45-60 years in good health.

V gene TRBV3-1 (or the pseudogene TRBV3-2) combines with J gene TRBJ2-7; 10 bases align to TRBD2. J gave up 0 bases and V 3 bases, and 8 bases lay outside the gene matches. CDR3 length: 17 amino acids. Germline loops: CDR1 LGHDT, CDR2 YNNKEL (reference sequence). The CDR3 loop is CASSQGSGRINSYEQYF. For the CDR3, the DNA is TGTGCCAGCAGCCAGGGTAGCGGGAGGATTAACTCCTACGAGCAGTACTTC.

V is TRBV20-1 and J is TRBJ1-2; no firm D call. This CDR3 contains 11 residues. CDR1 is DFQATT and CDR2 is SNEGSKA in the germline V gene (reference sequence). The germline V and J ends were trimmed by 3 bases and 4 bases, with 6 bases remaining between them. CDR3 DNA: TGCAGTGCTAGCTCGTCCTATGGCTACACCTTC. Protein product: CSASSSYGYTF.

The chain couples TRBV7-9 to TRBJ2-2, with TRBD2 matching 7 bases. Germline CDR1 is SEHNR and CDR2 is FQNEAQ (reference sequence). CDR3 length equals 17 residues. Trimming removed 1 base from V and 0 bases from J; junction bases left unmatched: 5. The CDR3 bases are TGTGCCAGCAGCTTAGATGTGCTAGCGGCGAACACCGGGGAGCTGTTTTTT. Amino acid sequence: CASSLDVLAANTGELFF.

The chain joins TRBV6-5 to TRBJ2-7; D not resolved. CDR1 is MNHEY and CDR2 is SVGAGI in the germline V gene. The CDR3 has 15 amino acids. Trimming cost V 8 bases and J 2 bases, with 19 bases left between them. The CDR3 is CASGPSGPAPYEQYF. The DNA for the CDR3 is TGTGCCAGCGGCCCCTCCGGGCCGGCACCCTACGAGCAGTACTTC.

V usage is TRBV9 and J usage is TRBJ2-1; the D gene is possibly TRBD2 (5 bases). This CDR3 region has 14 residues. V lost 4 bases and J 10 bases, leaving 18 bases between the germline ends. Looked up from germline, CDR1 is SGDLS and CDR2 is YYNGEE. In DNA, the CDR3 is TGTGCCAGCAGCTCGGACTCTCTCCGGTTGGAGCAGTTCTTC. Its protein product is CASSSDSLRLEQFF.

The chain combines TRBV27 with TRBJ1-1; 7 bases line up with TRBD1. Germline CDR1 and CDR2: MNHEY and SMNVEV (reference sequence). V was pared by 0 bases and J by 6 bases, with 7 bases of the junction left unmatched. The CDR3 is 15 amino acids. The CDR3 DNA follows: TGTGCCAGCAGTTTATCCCCAGGGGGGGCCTCTGAAGCTTTCTTT. The encoded protein is CASSLSPGGASEAFF.

V usage is TRBV19 and J usage is TRBJ1-4; 7 nucleotides line up with TRBD1. The junction had 9 bases not matched to a gene; V was cut back by 6 bases and J by 8 bases. Germline V gives CDR1 LNHDA, CDR2 SQIVND (reference sequence). The CDR3 has 14 residues. CDR3 in DNA: TGTGCCAGTAGCCGACAGGGTGGGGGGGAAAAACTGTTTTTT. Protein sequence: CASSRQGGGEKLFF.

This clone was counted between two and nine times. The gene calls are TRBV10-3 and TRBJ2-3, with TRBD2 matching over 7 bases. Trimming at V came to 11 bases and at J to 1 base, leaving 6 bases not matched to a gene. The germline V gene has CDR1 ENHRY and CDR2 SYGVKD. This CDR3 is 13 amino acids long. The CDR3, as DNA: TGTGCCGCGGGAGCGGGCCGCACAGATACGCAGTATTTT. This codes for CAAGAGRTDTQYF.

This clone was seen a few times. The chain is built from TRBV11-2 and TRBJ2-7; the D is unclear. The germline V and J ends were trimmed by 1 base and 4 bases, with 8 bases remaining between them. This CDR3 spans 13 amino acids. Germline assignment: CDR1 SGHAT and CDR2 FQNNGV. Here the CDR3 DNA reads TGTGCCAGCAGCTTAGGCAGTTTGTACGAGCAGTACTTC. Amino acid sequence: CASSLGSLYEQYF.

This chain uses TRBV12-5 with TRBJ2-3, with 8 positions matching TRBD1. Germline V gives CDR1 LGHNT, CDR2 FRNRAP. V lost 1 base to trimming and J lost 4 bases; unmatched junction nucleotides: 13. This CDR3 has 18 amino acids. CDR3 amino acids: CASGLGTGLGTVADTQYF. The CDR3 DNA follows: TGTGCTAGTGGTTTGGGGACAGGGCTCGGCACCGTGGCAGATACGCAGTATTTT.

The rearrangement joins TRBV19 to TRBJ2-3; TRBD2 matches 7 bases. Germline V gives CDR1 LNHDA, CDR2 SQIVND (reference sequence). V was clipped by 5 bases and J by 2 bases; unmatched bases: 4. The CDR3 has 14 residues. The CDR3 region is CASSDQRDTDTQYF. Here the CDR3 DNA reads TGTGCCAGTAGTGACCAGCGGGACACAGATACGCAGTATTTT.

In this sample, this clone turned up a few times. The chain couples TRBV11-3 to TRBJ2-1; TRBD1 is a possible D gene (5 bases). CDR1 and CDR2 (germline): SGHNT, YENEEA. The CDR3 has 11 residues. The ends were cut back, 5 bases at V and 10 bases at J, with 9 bases in the middle. The CDR3 spells CASSPDTEQFF. DNA for the CDR3: TGTGCCAGCAGCCCGGACACCGAGCAGTTCTTC.

The chain combines TRBV7-2 with TRBJ2-1; 7 bases agree with TRBD1. From germline, CDR1 is SGHTA and CDR2 FQGNSA. CDR3 length equals 12 residues. J was trimmed by 10 bases and V by 4 bases; bases with no gene match: 4. The CDR3 loop is CASSWTGLEQFF. DNA for the CDR3: TGTGCCAGCAGCTGGACAGGTCTAGAGCAGTTCTTC. The full variable domain, rest sourced from reference TRBV7-2 and TRBJ2-1, is GAGVSQSPSNKVTEKGKDVELRCDPISGHTALYWYRQSLGQGLEFLIYFQGNSAPDKSGLPSDRFSAERTGGSVSTLTIQRTQQEDSAVYLCASSWTGLEQFFGPGTRLTVL.

The CDR3 nucleotides read TGTGCCAGCAGTACTCCCGTGGGGGCCTTCGGGAACGAGCAGTACTTC. Residues: CASSTPVGAFGNEQYF. The chain links TRBV27 to TRBJ2-7; the D gene is possibly TRBD1 (6 bases). The CDR3 totals 16 residues. Germline CDR1 and CDR2: MNHEY and SMNVEV (reference sequence). V dropped 5 bases and J dropped 5 bases, with 22 bases sitting between them.

The chain joins TRBV27 to TRBJ1-1; TRBD1 matches 8 bases. The V and J ends lost 5 bases and 1 base, in that order; junction bases with no gene match: 3. The CDR3 length is 14 residues. Germline lookup yields CDR1 MNHEY and CDR2 SMNVEV (reference sequence). The CDR3 coding sequence is TGTGCCAGCAGTCTGACAGGGGAGAACACTGAAGCTTTCTTT. Translating gives CASSLTGENTEAFF.

The chain joins TRBV3-1 (or the pseudogene TRBV3-2) to TRBJ1-1; the match to TRBD1 covers 12 bases. The ends lost 6 bases at V and 11 bases at J; junction bases unmatched: 10. The CDR3 is 14 amino acids. The germline gives CDR1 LGHDT, CDR2 YNNKEL (reference sequence). The CDR3 region has the DNA TGTGCCAGCAGACCCCCGGGACAGGGGGCGCGGGCTTTCTTT. Translation gives CASRPPGQGARAFF.

This sequence joins TRBV7-2 and TRBJ2-5; D is possibly TRBD1 (7 bases). Germline-derived CDR1 and CDR2 are SGHTA and FQGNSA. Trimming cost V 5 bases and J 2 bases, with 15 bases left between them. The CDR3 is 15 residues long. DNA of the CDR3: TGTGCCAGCAGCCCCCTGGCGGGACAGCAAGAGACCCAGTACTTC. It encodes CASSPLAGQQETQYF.

Comments on this clone: One junction end disagrees with the germline gene, perhaps due to a read error. V is TRBV7-7 and J is TRBJ2-5; 9 nucleotides line up with TRBD1. Germline V gene sequence: CDR1 SSHAT, CDR2 FNYEAQ (reference sequence). The CDR3 is 15 residues long. This chain's CDR3 is CASSRGTGNQETQYF. CDR3 sequence (DNA): TGTGCTAGCAGCCGAGGGACAGGGAACCAAGAGACCCAGTACTTC.

This clone has more than one count but fewer than ten. The rearrangement uses TRBV6-5 and TRBJ1-5; D is unclear. Trimming pared 5 bases from V and 0 bases from J, leaving 11 bases between. This CDR3 is 15 amino acids long. The germline gives CDR1 MNHEY, CDR2 SVGAGI. CDR3 nucleotide sequence: TGTGCCAGCAGTCCCGACACGTATAGCAATCAGCCCCAGCATTTT. This encodes CASSPDTYSNQPQHF.

Regarding this clone: An end of the junction differs from the germline gene, which may be a read error. The chain recombines TRBV9 with TRBJ2-5; possible D gene TRBD2, 7 bases. CDR3 length: 17 amino acids. The V gene's germline CDR1 is SGDLS and CDR2 YYNGEE. CDR3 residues: CASSVGGGGGGGETQYF. The DNA for the CDR3 is TGCGCCAGCAGCGTAGGGGGTGGCGGAGGGGGGGGCGAGACCCAGTACTTC.